Below are 28 T cell receptor beta chains sequenced from a single sample in a study of cytomegalovirus exposure and HLA in healthy donors. Some clones are missing from TCRdb's copy, which holds only in-frame ones; the method was immunoSEQ multiplex PCR. Among about 160,000 clones, less than 90% were seen once, and the ten largest hold 10%. What was sequenced was PBMCs. The receptor source for this set is a man aged 30 to 45 in good health and CMV-seropositive.

The J gene is TRBJ1-3, the V gene TRBV27, with TRBD1 as a possible D gene (6 bases). The CDR3 has 15 residues. V was trimmed by 5 bases and J by 6 bases, leaving 17 bases between them. Per the germline V gene, CDR1 is MNHEY and CDR2 is SMNVEV (reference sequence). The CDR3 here is CASSMTSGVANTIYF. CDR3 sequence (DNA): TGTGCCAGCAGTATGACTTCAGGGGTGGCAAACACCATATATTTT.

The CDR3 DNA reads as TGTGCCAGCAGAATGGGACTAGCGGGGACCTACGAGCAGTACTTC. Protein sequence: CASRMGLAGTYEQYF. The chain joins TRBV6-5 to TRBJ2-7, with 13 bases matching TRBD2. V trimming: 6 bases; J trimming: 2 bases; junction bases outside the gene matches: 4. CDR3 length: 15 amino acids. The germline V gene has CDR1 MNHEY and CDR2 SVGAGI.

This sequence joins TRBV4-3 and TRBJ1-4; perhaps TRBD1 as D (6 bases). V dropped 0 bases and J dropped 7 bases, with 15 bases sitting between them. The V gene's germline CDR1 is LGHNA and CDR2 YSLEER. The CDR3 totals 16 residues. The CDR3 nucleotides are TGCGCCAGCAGCCAAGATACAGTCGGGGGGCCTGAAAAACTGTTTTTT. Translated: CASSQDTVGGPEKLFF.

The chain uses TRBV13 and TRBJ2-7, with 9 bases fitting TRBD2. Germline CDR1 reads PRHDT; CDR2 reads FYEKMQ (reference sequence). V was clipped by 6 bases and J by 0 bases; unmatched bases: 6. The CDR3 covers 15 residues. This CDR3 is CASRRLAEGSYEQYF. In DNA, the CDR3 is TGTGCCAGCAGAAGACTAGCGGAAGGCTCCTACGAGCAGTACTTC.

The CDR3 DNA reads as TGCGCCAGCAGCGCCGGGACAGGGGTCTACAATGAGCAGTTCTTC. This gives the protein CASSAGTGVYNEQFF. V and J are TRBV5-1 and TRBJ2-1, with 10 nucleotides matching TRBD1. From germline, CDR1 is SGHRS and CDR2 YFSETQ. CDR3 length: 15 residues. The V segment lost 4 bases and the J segment 3 bases; nucleotides outside the gene matches: 4. Drawing the rest from reference TRBV5-1 and TRBJ2-1, the complete variable domain is KAGVTQTPRYLIKTRGQQVTLSCSPISGHRSVSWYQQTPGQGLQFLFEYFSETQRNKGNFPGRFSGRQFSNSRSEMNVSTLELGDSALYLCASSAGTGVYNEQFFGPGTRLTVL.

The DNA for the CDR3 is TGTGCCAGGTTGCCGGACAGGTCATCTGGGGCCAACGTCCTGACTTTC. It specifies CARLPDRSSGANVLTF. The chain links TRBV21-1 to TRBJ2-6; the D segment call TRBD1 is taken from the table without a DNA check. TRBV21-1 is recorded as a pseudogene. This CDR3 contains 16 residues.

This chain links TRBV25-1 with TRBJ1-1, with 7 bases identical to TRBD1. This CDR3 has 15 amino acids. Germline V gives CDR1 MGHDK, CDR2 SYGVNS. After removal of 5 bases from V and 4 bases from J, the junction contained 10 bases not matched to a gene. The CDR3: CASSSTQGGVTEAFF. CDR3 nucleotide sequence: TGTGCCAGCAGTTCAACCCAGGGGGGAGTCACTGAAGCTTTCTTT.

This clone showed up just once. The J gene is TRBJ2-7, the V gene TRBV11-3; 13 bases are a match to TRBD2. CDR1 is SGHNT and CDR2 is YENEEA in the germline V gene. The CDR3 sequence is 15 residues long. V dropped 5 bases and J dropped 7; count of bases not matched to a gene: 8. CDR3 residues: CASSPPGLAGLEQYF. The CDR3 coding sequence is TGTGCCAGCAGCCCACCGGGACTAGCGGGGTTAGAGCAGTACTTC.

This clone turned up a few times. The chain couples TRBV9 to TRBJ1-1; D not certain. V lost 2 bases and J 0 bases, leaving 8 bases between the germline ends. Germline lookup yields CDR1 SGDLS and CDR2 YYNGEE. The CDR3 covers 14 residues. The CDR3 here is CASSVEPMNTEAFF. The CDR3 nucleotides read TGTGCCAGCAGCGTTGAGCCAATGAACACTGAAGCTTTCTTT.

The chain employs TRBV27 and TRBJ2-5, with 7 bases matching TRBD2. This CDR3 has 14 amino acids. The V and J ends lost 1 base and 4 bases, in that order; junction bases with no gene match: 3. Germline V gene data show CDR1 as MNHEY and CDR2 as SMNVEV (reference sequence). In DNA form, the CDR3 reads TGTGCCAGCAGTTTATGGGCTAGCGGAGAGACCCAGTACTTC. This translates into CASSLWASGETQYF.

This clone has only one observation. The genes are TRBV11-2 and TRBJ1-1; D is possibly TRBD1 (6 bases). CDR3 length: 13 residues. The V and J ends lost 2 bases and 10 bases respectively, with 14 bases between them. The V gene's germline CDR1 is SGHAT and CDR2 FQNNGV. The CDR3 protein is CASSLRDTIGAFF. As DNA, the CDR3 is TGTGCCAGCAGCTTACGGGACACCATTGGAGCTTTCTTT.

This chain links TRBV9 with TRBJ2-1, with 13 bases that match TRBD2. J lost 10 bases, V lost 3 bases, and 7 bases had no gene match. Germline V CDR1 and CDR2: SGDLS, YYNGEE. The CDR3 contains 15 residues. This CDR3 reads CASSAGLAGVREQFF. In DNA, the CDR3 is TGTGCCAGCAGCGCCGGACTAGCGGGAGTTCGGGAGCAGTTCTTC.

The chain uses TRBV13 and TRBJ2-1, with a weak D call TRBD2 (6 bases). Trimming cost V 4 bases and J 8 bases, with 15 bases left between them. This CDR3 has 14 residues. In germline, CDR1 is PRHDT, CDR2 FYEKMQ (reference sequence). CDR3 DNA sequence: TGTGCCAGCAGCTGGGACTTAGCCAGGGATGAGCAGTTCTTC. Its translation is CASSWDLARDEQFF.

The chain uses TRBV28 and TRBJ1-2; weak D call: TRBD1 (6 bases). The ends were cut back, 6 bases at V and 0 bases at J, with 14 bases in the middle. Germline V gene sequence: CDR1 MDHEN, CDR2 SYDVKM. The CDR3 runs 15 residues. This CDR3 is CASRWDKRANYGYTF. In nucleotides, the CDR3 is TGTGCCAGCAGATGGGACAAGAGGGCTAACTATGGCTACACCTTC.

This chain uses TRBV6-1 with TRBJ2-3; the match to TRBD2 covers 13 bases. CDR1 is MNHNS, CDR2 SASEGT, per germline. Germline trimming cut 6 bases from V and 4 bases from J; bases unmatched to any gene: 4. The CDR3 runs 15 residues. In DNA, the CDR3 is TGTGCCAGCAGCCGACTAGCGGGAGGATCAGATACGCAGTATTTT. This encodes CASSRLAGGSDTQYF.

This chain links TRBV29-1 with TRBJ1-1; 8 nucleotides line up with TRBD1. Trimming cost V 5 bases and J 7 bases; bases outside gene matches: 12. Germline V gene sequence: CDR1 SQVTM, CDR2 ANQGSEA. This CDR3 comprises 14 residues. CDR3 in DNA: TGCAGCGTTACCCCGAACAGGGGGGACGATGAAGCTTTCTTT. Protein sequence: CSVTPNRGDDEAFF.

DNA of the CDR3: TGCGCCAGCAGCCAAGGTCCCGGGTTTGGGTACGAGCAGTACTTC. Its translation: CASSQGPGFGYEQYF. This chain uses TRBV4-1 with TRBJ2-7, with D uncertain. This CDR3 spans 15 amino acids. Germline CDR1 reads MGHRA; CDR2 reads YSYEKL. V was clipped by 1 base and J by 4 bases, with 14 bases between them.

The chain couples TRBV10-3 to TRBJ1-5, with 7 positions matching TRBD1. Germline CDR1 and CDR2: ENHRY and SYGVKD. The CDR3 is 15 residues long. After removal of 6 bases from V and 5 bases from J, the junction contained 10 bases not matched to a gene. CDR3 region: CAISQTGTVDQPQHF. In DNA form, the CDR3 reads TGTGCCATCAGCCAGACAGGGACGGTAGATCAGCCCCAGCATTTT.

The chain is built from TRBV11-2 and TRBJ1-1; D unresolved. V was cut by 1 base and J by 0 bases, with 9 bases left in between. Per the germline V gene, CDR1 is SGHAT and CDR2 is FQNNGV. The CDR3 is 15 residues long. The CDR3 sequence: CASSLGSVLNTEAFF. For the CDR3, the DNA is TGTGCCAGCAGCTTAGGATCGGTCCTGAACACTGAAGCTTTCTTT.

The chain links TRBV7-2 to TRBJ2-3, with D tentatively TRBD2 (6 bases). Germline V CDR1 and CDR2: SGHTA, FQGNSA. This CDR3 has 16 residues. The V gene lost 0 bases and the J gene lost 1 base, with 11 bases spanning the gap. The CDR3 nucleotides are TGTGCCAGCAGCTTAGCGGGCGGGGAGGGCACAGATACGCAGTATTTT. Amino acid sequence: CASSLAGGEGTDTQYF.

The count of this clone is one. This chain links TRBV7-3 with TRBJ2-3, with D possibly matching TRBD1 (7 bases). The CDR3 is 13 residues long. Germline V lookup: CDR1 SGHTA, CDR2 FQGTGA. V was trimmed by 0 bases and J by 9 bases, leaving 10 bases between them. The DNA for the CDR3 is TGTGCCAGCAGCTTAACGCAGGGGGGAACGCAGTATTTT. The encoded protein is CASSLTQGGTQYF.

This chain joins TRBV6-5 and TRBJ1-2; D is possibly TRBD1 (6 bases). CDR3 size: 12 residues. CDR1 MNHEY and CDR2 SVGAGI come from the germline V gene. Trimming removed 6 bases from V and 1 base from J, with 6 bases in between. The CDR3 region is CASRDSNYGYTF. In DNA, the CDR3 is TGTGCCAGCAGGGACAGTAACTATGGCTACACCTTC.

The chain employs TRBV5-1 and TRBJ2-1, with D possibly TRBD1 on 5 matching bases. Germline-derived CDR1 and CDR2 are SGHRS and YFSETQ. This CDR3 has 13 residues. V gave up 0 bases and J gave up 5 bases, with 6 bases separating them. The DNA of the CDR3 is TGCGCCAGCAGCTTGGAGGGGAACAATGAGCAGTTCTTC. Amino acids: CASSLEGNNEQFF.

The V gene is TRBV7-2, the J gene TRBJ1-5; TRBD1 agrees at 7 bases. Trimming removed 1 base from V and 5 bases from J; junction bases left unmatched: 8. The CDR3 length is 16 residues. CDR1 SGHTA and CDR2 FQGNSA come from the germline V gene. CDR3 coding DNA: TGTGCCAGCAGCTTAGTTTCAGGGGGTCCTCATCAGCCCCAGCATTTT. This gives the protein CASSLVSGGPHQPQHF.

V is TRBV29-1 and J is TRBJ2-7, with 13 bases identical to TRBD2. Germline CDR1 is SQVTM and CDR2 is ANQGSEA. Trimming cost V 5 bases and J 4 bases; bases outside gene matches: 8. The length of the CDR3 is 15 residues. The CDR3 bases are TGCAGCGTTCCTATCCTACTAGCGGGAGGGTACGAGCAGTACTTC. As protein: CSVPILLAGGYEQYF.

The chain uses TRBV10-3 and TRBJ2-7, with D possibly matching TRBD1 (6 bases). From germline, CDR1 is ENHRY and CDR2 SYGVKD. Trimming left V 3 bases short and J 4 bases short, with 10 bases between. This CDR3 has 13 residues. CDR3 loop: CAISDGDTYEQYF. The CDR3 nucleotides are TGTGCCATCAGTGACGGGGACACTTACGAGCAGTACTTC.

J is TRBJ2-2 and V is TRBV5-1, with a tentative D call TRBD2 (7 bases). The V and J ends lost 2 bases and 4 bases respectively, with 12 bases between them. Germline V gene sequence: CDR1 SGHRS, CDR2 YFSETQ. The CDR3 length is 15 residues. CDR3 sequence: CASSLGGGPTGELFF. In DNA form, the CDR3 reads TGCGCCAGCAGCTTAGGGGGAGGGCCCACCGGGGAGCTGTTTTTT.

This clone came up once. This chain joins TRBV7-9 and TRBJ2-3, with TRBD1 matching 8 bases. The CDR3 is made up of 18 amino acids. Germline assignment: CDR1 SEHNR and CDR2 FQNEAQ (reference sequence). The trim removed 5 bases at V and 0 bases at J, leaving 13 bases unmatched. The CDR3 nucleotides are TGTGCCAGCAGCCCCTTCACCGGGACAGGAGTAAGCACAGATACGCAGTATTTT. Protein product: CASSPFTGTGVSTDTQYF.